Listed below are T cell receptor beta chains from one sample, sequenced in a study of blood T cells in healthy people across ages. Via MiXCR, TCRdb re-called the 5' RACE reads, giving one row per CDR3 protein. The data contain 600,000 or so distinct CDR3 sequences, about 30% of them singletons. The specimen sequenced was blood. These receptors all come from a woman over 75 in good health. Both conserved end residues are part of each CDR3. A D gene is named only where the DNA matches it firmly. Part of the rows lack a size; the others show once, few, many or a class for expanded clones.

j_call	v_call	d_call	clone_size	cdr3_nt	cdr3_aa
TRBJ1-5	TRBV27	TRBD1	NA	TGTGCCAGCTCATTCCAGGGACAGACGAATCAGCCCCAGCATTTT	CASSFQGQTNQPQHF
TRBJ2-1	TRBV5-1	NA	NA	TGCGCCAGCAGCTTGTTCACTAGTTACAATGAGCAGTTCTTC	CASSLFTSYNEQFF
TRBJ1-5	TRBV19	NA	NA	TGTGCCAGTAGTAGGGGTACCAGCAATCAGCCCCAGCATTTT	CASSRGTSNQPQHF
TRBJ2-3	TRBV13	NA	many	TGTGCCAGCACCCTCCAAGGCACAGATACGCAGTATTTT	CASTLQGTDTQYF
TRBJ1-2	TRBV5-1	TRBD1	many	TGCGCCAGCAGTAGTCCTGACAGGGGTCACTATGGCTACACCTTC	CASSSPDRGHYGYTF
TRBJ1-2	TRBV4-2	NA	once	TGTGCCAGCAGCCAAGGGGAGGGGTTAGGAAACTATGGCTACACCTTC	CASSQGEGLGNYGYTF
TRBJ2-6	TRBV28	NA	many	TGTGCCAGCAGTCCAGGTGGGGCCTCTGGGGCCAACGTCCTGACTTTC	CASSPGGASGANVLTF
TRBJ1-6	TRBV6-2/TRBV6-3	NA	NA	TGTGCCAGCAGTTACTCGTCCCCGGCAGCCTATAATTCACCCCTCCACTTT	CASSYSSPAAYNSPLHF
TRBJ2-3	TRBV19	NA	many	TGTGCCAGTAGTATAGCGCAGGGGAACACAGATACGCAGTATTTT	CASSIAQGNTDTQYF
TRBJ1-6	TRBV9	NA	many	TGTGCCAGCAGCGTAGAATTGATTAGCTCCTATAATTCACCCCTCCACTTT	CASSVELISSYNSPLHF
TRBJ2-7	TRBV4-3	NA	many	TGCGCCAGCAGCCAAGGGGTAGGACTGTCCTACGAGCAGTACTTC	CASSQGVGLSYEQYF
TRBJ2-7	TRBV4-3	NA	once	TGCGCCAGCAGCCTAGATAATCTTTATTCAGGACGGTACCCCTACAATGAGCAGTACTTC	CASSLDNLYSGRYPYNEQYF
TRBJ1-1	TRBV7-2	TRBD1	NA	TGTGCCAGCAGCATAACAGGGGGCGTCATCCCTGAAGCTTTCTTT	CASSITGGVIPEAFF
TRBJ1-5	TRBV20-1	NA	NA	TGCAGTGCCGCCCATCAGAAACCGGGGAACAATCAGCCCCAGCATTTT	CSAAHQKPGNNQPQHF
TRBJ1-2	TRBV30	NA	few	TGTGCCTGGAGGGGATTGAACTATGGCTACACCTTC	CAWRGLNYGYTF
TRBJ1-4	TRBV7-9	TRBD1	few	TGTGCCAGCGAGGACAGGAGTAATGAAAAACTGTTTTTT	CASEDRSNEKLFF
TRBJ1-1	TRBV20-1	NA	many	TGCAGTGCTAGAGCCTCCGGGACGGTGAACACTGAAGCTTTCTTT	CSARASGTVNTEAFF
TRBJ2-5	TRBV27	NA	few	TGTGCCAGCAGCTCCCTCGGGGGAGGAGAGACCCAGTACTTC	CASSSLGGGETQYF
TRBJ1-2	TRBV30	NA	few	TGTGCCTGGACCGCCGGGACGTCATATGGCTACACCTTC	CAWTAGTSYGYTF
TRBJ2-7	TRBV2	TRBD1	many	TGTGCCAGCAGTCAGGGACAGACATACTACGAGCAGTACTTC	CASSQGQTYYEQYF
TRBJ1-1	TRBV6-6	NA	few	TGTGCCAGCATCCCCGAAGGACGGCTTAACACTGAAGCTTTCTTT	CASIPEGRLNTEAFF
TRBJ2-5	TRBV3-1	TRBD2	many	TGTGCCAGCAGCCAACCTGGACTAGCGGGGGGAGAGACCCAGTACTTC	CASSQPGLAGGETQYF
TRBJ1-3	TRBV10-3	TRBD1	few	TGTGCCATCAGTGGATCCGGGACAGGGGTGTCGCCTGGAAACACCATATATTTT	CAISGSGTGVSPGNTIYF
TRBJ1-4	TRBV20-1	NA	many	TGCAGTGCGTCTCCAGGGGCAACTAATGAAAAACTGTTTTTT	CSASPGATNEKLFF